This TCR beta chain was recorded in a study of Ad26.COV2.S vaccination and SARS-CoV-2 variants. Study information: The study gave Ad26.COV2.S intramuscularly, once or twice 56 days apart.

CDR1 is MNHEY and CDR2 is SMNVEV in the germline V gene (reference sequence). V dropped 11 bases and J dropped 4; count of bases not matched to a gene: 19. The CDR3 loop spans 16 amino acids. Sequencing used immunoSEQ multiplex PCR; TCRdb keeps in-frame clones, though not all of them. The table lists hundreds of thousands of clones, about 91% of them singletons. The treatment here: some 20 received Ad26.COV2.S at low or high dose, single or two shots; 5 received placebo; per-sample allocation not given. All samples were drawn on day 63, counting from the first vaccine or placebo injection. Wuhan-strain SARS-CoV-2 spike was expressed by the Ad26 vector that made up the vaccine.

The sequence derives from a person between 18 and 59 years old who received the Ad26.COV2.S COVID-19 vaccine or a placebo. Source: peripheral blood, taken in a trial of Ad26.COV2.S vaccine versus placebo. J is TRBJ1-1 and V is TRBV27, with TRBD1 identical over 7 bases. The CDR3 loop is CADGGGTDLLVTEAFF. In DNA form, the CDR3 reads TGTGCCGACGGGGGCGGGACAGACCTTTTAGTCACTGAAGCTTTCTTT.